This TCR beta chain was sequenced during a study of Ad26.COV2.S vaccination and SARS-CoV-2 variants. Study overall: A participant enrolled in the COV1001 Ad26.COV2.S trial arm provided the sample. Participants got Ad26.COV2.S intramuscularly, once or twice 56 days apart.

Treatment specified: over 15 received Ad26.COV2.S at low or high dose, single or two shots; about 5 received placebo; per-sample allocation not given. Sampling took place 63 days after the first vaccine or placebo injection. Clones were read by immunoSEQ multiplex PCR, and TCRdb kept only the in-frame ones, dropping some. The table lists around 500,000 clones, about nine tenths of them singletons. V lost 0 bases, J lost 5 bases, and 14 bases lay in between. The CDR3 extends over 15 amino acids. The germline CDR1 and CDR2 sequences are SGHRS and YFSETQ. The rearrangement links TRBV5-1 to TRBJ2-5; perhaps TRBD2 as D (5 bases). The TCR was taken from a person between 18 and 60 years old who received the Ad26.COV2.S COVID-19 vaccine or a placebo. This material consisted of peripheral blood, taken in a trial of Ad26.COV2.S vaccine versus placebo. The CDR3 spells CASSLAPRRGETQYF. Here the CDR3 DNA reads TGCGCCAGCAGCTTGGCCCCTAGGCGAGGGGAGACCCAGTACTTC. Filled out from reference TRBV5-1 and TRBJ2-5, the complete variable domain reads KAGVTQTPRYLIKTRGQQVTLSCSPISGHRSVSWYQQTPGQGLQFLFEYFSETQRNKGNFPGRFSGRQFSNSRSEMNVSTLELGDSALYLCASSLAPRRGETQYFGPGTRLLVL.